The 10 T cell receptor beta chains in this list originate from one sample, sequenced in a study of blood T cell repertoires in COVID-19. The table came from immunoSEQ multiplex PCR; TCRdb's copy has only in-frame clones and leaves some out. This table holds around 260,000 clones, 80% to 90% found once. Sample: peripheral blood. These receptors were obtained from a man aged 25 to 40 with acute or convalescent COVID-19.

This clone was detected a few times. The rearrangement uses TRBV5-3 and TRBJ1-2; 7 positions agree with TRBD1. TRBV5-3 is given ORF status, its function remaining uncertain. V shed 4 bases, J shed 7 bases, and the junction held 19 bases outside the gene matches. The CDR3 sequence is 17 residues long. CDR3 sequence reads: CARSLNGQAGPAGGYTF. The CDR3, as DNA: TGTGCCAGAAGCCTGAACGGACAGGCTGGGCCCGCGGGTGGCTACACCTTC.

The genes are TRBV19 and TRBJ2-7, with TRBD1 matching 10 bases. Germline lookup yields CDR1 LNHDA and CDR2 SQIVND (reference sequence). CDR3 length: 13 amino acids. Germline trimming cut 6 bases from V and 6 bases from J; bases unmatched to any gene: 5. CDR3 region: CASSRDRGREQYF. The CDR3 nucleotides are TGTGCCAGTAGCAGGGACAGGGGACGCGAGCAGTACTTC.

The chain uses TRBV28 and TRBJ1-6; 9 nucleotides match TRBD1. With V trimmed by 5 bases and J by 8 bases, 7 bases remained unmatched. CDR1 MDHEN and CDR2 SYDVKM come from the germline V gene. The CDR3 is made up of 15 amino acids. The CDR3 DNA sequence: TGTGCCAGCAGTATTCCGGGACAGGGTCATTCACCCCTCCACTTT. Translation gives CASSIPGQGHSPLHF.

The V call is TRBV15, the J call TRBJ1-2, with a tentative D call TRBD1 (6 bases). This CDR3 region has 15 residues. Germline-derived CDR1 and CDR2 are LNHNV and YYDKDF (reference sequence). Trimming shortened V by 0 bases and J by 2 bases, and 10 bases separated the two germline ends. This CDR3 is CATSRDRGMNYGYTF. CDR3 nucleotide sequence: TGTGCCACCAGCAGAGACAGGGGAATGAACTATGGCTACACCTTC.

The V and J genes are TRBV7-9 and TRBJ2-3, with 8 bases lining up with TRBD2. The CDR3 covers 16 residues. Trimming took 4 bases from V and 4 from J; bases not matched to a gene: 10. From germline, CDR1 is SEHNR and CDR2 FQNEAQ (reference sequence). The CDR3 nucleotides read TGTGCCAGCAGCTACCCCCCGGGGGGGCATTCAGATACGCAGTATTTT. Its translation: CASSYPPGGHSDTQYF.

This clone was detected only once. The chain is built from TRBV18 and TRBJ1-1, with a weak D call TRBD1 (5 bases). Trimming left V 4 bases short and J 1 base short, with 10 bases between. The CDR3 is 14 residues long. Germline V gives CDR1 KGHSH, CDR2 LQKENI. CDR3 in DNA: TGTGCCAGCTCACTGAATACAGGGAACACTGAAGCTTTCTTT. Translated: CASSLNTGNTEAFF.

This sequence joins TRBV6-5 and TRBJ1-4, with TRBD1 identical over 12 bases. V lost 10 bases and J lost 8; bases outside the gene matches: 5. The CDR3 loop spans 13 amino acids. Per germline, CDR1 MNHEY and CDR2 SVGAGI. The CDR3 DNA reads as TGTGCCACCCGGGACAGGGGGCGCGAAAAACTGTTTTTT. Its translation is CATRDRGREKLFF.

J is TRBJ1-4 and V is TRBV27; D possibly corresponds to TRBD1 (5 bases). CDR3 size: 15 residues. Per the germline V gene, CDR1 is MNHEY and CDR2 is SMNVEV (reference sequence). V was cut by 2 bases and J by 3 bases, with 10 bases left in between. The CDR3 DNA reads as TGTGCCAGCAGTTTAGGGGGGGTACCTAATGAAAAACTGTTTTTT. Translation: CASSLGGVPNEKLFF.

The gene calls are TRBV7-3 and TRBJ1-5, with a tentative D call TRBD1 (6 bases). Germline V gene lookup returns CDR1 SGHTA and CDR2 FQGTGA. Trimming stripped 11 bases from V and 11 bases from J, with 16 bases between. CDR3 size: 11 residues. The CDR3 protein is CAARWDTTQHF. The CDR3 region has the DNA TGTGCCGCCAGGTGGGACACGACCCAGCATTTT.

This sequence joins TRBV4-1 and TRBJ1-2; no reliable D call. V lost 1 base and J lost 1, with 13 bases in between. The CDR3 extends over 16 amino acids. Germline values: CDR1 MGHRA, CDR2 YSYEKL. The CDR3 region is CASSQVTLIDNYGYTF. Written as DNA, the CDR3 is TGCGCCAGCAGCCAAGTAACACTAATTGATAACTATGGCTACACCTTC.